This TCR beta chain was profiled in a study of blood T cell repertoires in COVID-19. In the original workflow: Using reference gene primer amplification, nucleated cell counts were estimated. Profiling relied on immunoSEQ multiplex PCR, and the TCRdb table lists in-frame clones only, not all of them. D and trimming were read from the DNA, whereas the V and J calls and clone size are those reported in that table. Among approximately 230,000 clones listed, 84% were seen once. Between the trimmed V and J ends, which lost 1 base and 1 base, there was a span of 5 bases. The length of the CDR3 is 13 residues. From germline, CDR1 is SGHNT and CDR2 YYREEE (reference sequence).

The chain is built from TRBV5-4 and TRBJ1-1; D is ambiguous. The source is a young man with active or convalescent COVID-19. Sequencing used peripheral blood. Here the CDR3 DNA reads TGTGCCAGCAGCTTGACAGAGAACACTGAAGCTTTCTTT. It translates to CASSLTENTEAFF.